A single sample gave rise to the 19 T cell receptor beta chains below, sequenced in a study of cytomegalovirus exposure and HLA in healthy donors. Vbeta (60) and Jbeta (13) primers were used in the PCR. Assay used: immunoSEQ multiplex PCR; TCRdb lists only in-frame clones, some missing. The table records around 170,000 clones, over 70% of them present only once. The sequencing sample was made of PBMCs. The source of these receptors is a man aged 50 or older in good health and CMV-seronegative.

J is TRBJ1-1 and V is TRBV19; 9 bases map to TRBD1. With 5 bases clipped from V and 3 bases from J, the junction kept 4 bases outside the gene matches. There are 14 residues in the CDR3. Germline CDR1 is LNHDA and CDR2 is SQIVND (reference sequence). The chain's CDR3 is CASSSGTGYTEAFF. In DNA, the CDR3 is TGTGCCAGTAGTTCCGGGACAGGGTACACTGAAGCTTTCTTT.

The chain is built from TRBV18 and TRBJ1-4; D is uncertain. Germline-derived CDR1 and CDR2 are KGHSH and LQKENI. Trimming removed 3 bases from V and 0 bases from J, with 11 bases in between. This CDR3 is built from 16 residues. The chain's CDR3 is CASSPLGLTTNEKLFF. CDR3 nucleotide sequence: TGTGCCAGCTCACCGTTAGGACTGACAACTAATGAAAAACTGTTTTTT.

The J gene is TRBJ1-3, the V gene TRBV10-1, with TRBD1 matching 8 bases. Germline V gene sequence: CDR1 WNHNN, CDR2 SYGVQD (reference sequence). CDR3 length equals 15 residues. The J segment lost 3 bases and the V segment lost 0 bases, leaving 1 base of the junction unmatched. The CDR3 nucleotides read TGCGCCAGCAGTGAGTCGACAGGGGTTGGAAACACCATATATTTT. This gives the protein CASSESTGVGNTIYF.

The chain employs TRBV19 and TRBJ1-5; TRBD1 might be the D (6 bases). V was shortened by 6 bases and J by 7 bases, with 16 bases between the two germline ends. Germline V gene lookup returns CDR1 LNHDA and CDR2 SQIVND (reference sequence). CDR3 length: 14 residues. Here the CDR3 DNA reads TGTGCCAGTAGCGTTCAGGGGTCCGGGCAGCCCCAGCATTTT. As protein: CASSVQGSGQPQHF. Full variable domain (remainder filled in from reference TRBV19 and TRBJ1-5): DGGITQSPKYLFRKEGQNVTLSCEQNLNHDAMYWYRQDPGQGLRLIYYSQIVNDFQKGDIAEGYSVSREKKESFPLTVTSAQKNPTAFYLCASSVQGSGQPQHFGDGTRLSIL.

The chain employs TRBV28 and TRBJ1-5; D is unresolved. The length of the CDR3 is 12 residues. Germline loops: CDR1 MDHEN, CDR2 SYDVKM. The germline V and J ends were trimmed by 8 bases and 6 bases, with 11 bases remaining between them. Here the CDR3 reads CASQPPGQPQHF. The CDR3 DNA sequence: TGTGCCAGCCAACCCCCGGGTCAGCCCCAGCATTTT.

As to this clone: At one end, the junction sequence differs from germline, possibly due to a read error. This rearrangement joins TRBV7-9 to TRBJ1-3; 7 nucleotides align to TRBD1. The length of the CDR3 is 14 residues. Germline V gene data show CDR1 as SEHNR and CDR2 as FQNEAQ (reference sequence). The CDR3 spells CSSSSGQELNTIYF. The DNA of the CDR3 is TGTTCCAGCAGCTCCGGACAGGAACTTAACACCATATATTTT.

CDR3 in amino acids: CASSLEVRASGGAKQYF. CDR3 in DNA: TGTGCCAGCAGCTTAGAGGTCCGGGCTAGCGGGGGAGCCAAGCAGTATTTT. The rearrangement links TRBV11-2 to TRBJ2-3, with 10 bases that match TRBD2. With V trimmed by 0 bases and J by 11 bases, 14 bases remained unmatched. Germline V gene data show CDR1 as SGHAT and CDR2 as FQNNGV. This CDR3 spans 17 amino acids.

The J gene is TRBJ2-2, the V gene TRBV6-6; no clear D. Germline lookup yields CDR1 MNHNY and CDR2 SVGAGI (reference sequence). The CDR3 has 15 amino acids. Trimming stripped 4 bases from V and 0 bases from J, with 9 bases between. CDR3 loop: CASSSPVTNTGELFF. Here the CDR3 DNA reads TGTGCCAGCAGTTCACCGGTTACGAACACCGGGGAGCTGTTTTTT.

The V and J genes are TRBV27 and TRBJ2-5, with TRBD2 identical over 7 bases. The end of the DNA aligns better with TRBJ2-7, so the J call may be wrong. The germline gives CDR1 MNHEY, CDR2 SMNVEV (reference sequence). The CDR3 consists of 13 residues. CDR3 coding DNA: TGTGCCAGCAGGGGAGGGGTTTTCAACGAGCAGTACTTC. This translates into CASRGGVFNEQYF.

The gene calls are TRBV7-6 and TRBJ1-3; no reliable D call. This CDR3 contains 14 residues. In germline, CDR1 is SGHVS, CDR2 FNYEAQ. The V end lost 5 bases, the J end lost 0 bases, and 8 bases lay between the germline ends. The CDR3 here is CASSPGPSGNTIYF. In DNA form, the CDR3 reads TGTGCCAGCAGCCCCGGTCCCTCTGGAAACACCATATATTTT.

This chain joins TRBV5-4 and TRBJ2-5, with D uncertain. The germline CDR1 and CDR2 sequences are SGHNT and YYREEE (reference sequence). This CDR3 is built from 15 residues. With 4 bases removed from V and 5 bases from J, the gap between germline ends came to 18 bases. CDR3 nucleotides: TGTGCCAGCAGCCCCCAGGTCAGCCTCGAGGAGACCCAGTACTTC. It yields the protein CASSPQVSLEETQYF.

V gene TRBV30 combines with J gene TRBJ1-2; tentative D call: TRBD1 (5 bases). CDR3 length: 13 residues. Germline V gives CDR1 GTSNPN, CDR2 SVGIG (reference sequence). V was cut by 6 bases and J by 6 bases, with 17 bases left in between. The CDR3 nucleotides read TGTGCCTGCCAGGGCCAGTTCTTCAATGGCTACACCTTC. It codes for CACQGQFFNGYTF.

This clone was found a few times. The chain joins TRBV5-6 to TRBJ2-3; 7 nucleotides agree with TRBD1. Germline assignment: CDR1 SGHDT and CDR2 YYEEEE. J gave up 4 bases and V 2 bases, and 7 bases lay outside the gene matches. The CDR3 runs 15 residues. CDR3 protein: CASSFRTGVSDTQYF. CDR3 nucleotides: TGTGCCAGCAGCTTTAGAACAGGGGTGTCAGATACGCAGTATTTT.

This clone came up once. The chain uses TRBV7-2 and TRBJ2-7, with TRBD2 matching 14 bases. The CDR3 loop spans 14 amino acids. Germline V gene data show CDR1 as SGHTA and CDR2 as FQGNSA. J gave up 6 bases and V 4 bases, and 2 bases lay outside the gene matches. The CDR3 nucleotides read TGTGCCAGCAGCTCGGGACTAGCGGGGGTCGAGCAGTACTTC. It yields the protein CASSSGLAGVEQYF.

The rearrangement joins TRBV5-6 to TRBJ2-1; D might be TRBD2 (5 bases). The CDR3 loop spans 11 amino acids. CDR1 SGHDT and CDR2 YYEEEE come from the germline V gene. Trimming pared 3 bases from V and 8 bases from J, leaving 6 bases between. The chain's CDR3 is CASSSRDEQFF. The CDR3 DNA sequence: TGTGCCAGCAGCTCGAGGGATGAGCAGTTCTTC.

This clone was recorded only once. The rearrangement uses TRBV19 and TRBJ1-6; D is uncertain. The CDR3 spans 16 residues. Trimming cost V 3 bases and J 9 bases, with 18 bases left between them. Germline loops: CDR1 LNHDA, CDR2 SQIVND (reference sequence). CDR3 sequence reads: CASSMDALPTGSPLHF. The CDR3 DNA reads TGTGCCAGTAGTATGGATGCACTCCCAACGGGTTCACCCCTCCACTTT. Supplemented by reference TRBV19 and TRBJ1-6, the full variable domain reads DGGITQSPKYLFRKEGQNVTLSCEQNLNHDAMYWYRQDPGQGLRLIYYSQIVNDFQKGDIAEGYSVSREKKESFPLTVTSAQKNPTAFYLCASSMDALPTGSPLHFGNGTRLTVT.

V and J are TRBV4-3 and TRBJ1-5; D not certain. This CDR3 comprises 16 residues. V was trimmed by 1 base and J by 1 base, leaving 11 bases between them. The V gene's germline CDR1 is LGHNA and CDR2 YSLEER. The CDR3 loop reads CASSQGLLSSNQPQHF. CDR3 nucleotides: TGCGCCAGCAGCCAAGGGTTATTAAGCAGCAATCAGCCCCAGCATTTT.

The genes are TRBV11-3 and TRBJ2-3; D gene uncertain. CDR1 SGHNT and CDR2 YENEEA come from the germline V gene. The V end was cut by 1 base, the J end by 2 bases, with 13 bases between. The CDR3 is 16 amino acids. The CDR3 loop is CASSLAPNTATDTQYF. In DNA, the CDR3 is TGTGCCAGCAGCTTAGCTCCGAATACAGCCACAGATACGCAGTATTTT.

As for this clone: One end of the junction does not line up with germline, which may come from a read error. The chain recombines TRBV7-9 with TRBJ2-3; D is undetermined. The CDR3 covers 16 residues. Germline CDR1 SEHNR, CDR2 FQNEAQ (reference sequence). The DNA for the CDR3 is TGTTCCAGCAGCTTAGGTGTCCAAATGGCGGCAGATACGCAGTATTTT. Amino acids: CSSSLGVQMAADTQYF.